The rows below give T cell receptor beta chains drawn from one sample of a study of cytomegalovirus exposure and HLA in healthy donors. Repertoires were generated with immunoSEQ multiplex PCR, while TCRdb's copy carries only in-frame clones and drops some. This sample yields some 87,000 clones, of which roughly 96% are seen a single time; 1.3% belongs to the top ten. The sequenced sample consisted of PBMCs. The receptors here all came from a woman in her late teens or twenties in good health and CMV-seronegative. Both conserved end residues are part of each CDR3. A D gene is named only where the DNA matches it firmly. Size values are once, few and many counts, or a class for expanded clones, and some rows have none.

j_call d_call v_call clone_size cdr3_nt cdr3_aa
TRBJ2-2 NA TRBV7-9 NA TGTGCCAGCAGCTTTGTCTCACGGGAGGAGCTGTTTTTT CASSFVSREELFF
TRBJ1-5 TRBD1 TRBV7-2 NA TGTGCCAGCAGTCAATGGCCCGGGACAGCGAATCAGCCCCAGCATTTT CASSQWPGTANQPQHF
TRBJ2-1 TRBD2 TRBV5-1 NA TGCGCCAGCAGCTCGGGACTAGAGGTTGAGCAGTTCTTC CASSSGLEVEQFF
TRBJ2-7 TRBD1 TRBV6-1 NA TGTGCCAGCAGGGAATGGACAGGGAACAACCCTCGATACGAGCAGTACTTC CASREWTGNNPRYEQYF
TRBJ1-2 NA TRBV7-9 NA TGTGCCAGCAGCGGGGACTCGGAGGGCTACACCTTC CASSGDSEGYTF
TRBJ2-3 NA TRBV28 few TGTGCCAGCAGTTCAACTAGCTTCGTGGATCCGCAGTATTTT CASSSTSFVDPQYF
TRBJ2-3 TRBD2 TRBV9 NA TGTGCCAGCAGCTCTAGCGGGAGAAGCGATACGCAGTATTTT CASSSSGRSDTQYF
TRBJ1-2 NA TRBV29-1 few TGCAGCGTGACAGATAACTATGGCTACACCTTC CSVTDNYGYTF
TRBJ2-5 TRBD1 TRBV15 NA TGTGCCACCAGCATAGACAGGGGGCAGGAGACCCAGTACTTC CATSIDRGQETQYF
TRBJ1-5 NA TRBV6-1 few TGTGCCAGCAGTGATTATGTTGGCAATCAGCCCCAGCATTTT CASSDYVGNQPQHF
TRBJ2-7 NA TRBV5-1 NA TGCGCCAGCAGCGCCGGGACAGGGGGCCTAGCGGGAGGATCCTACGAGCAGTACTTC CASSAGTGGLAGGSYEQYF
TRBJ2-1 TRBD2 TRBV2 NA TGTGCCAGCAGTGAAGCGCTTGCGGGAGGCTACAATGAGCAGTTCTTC CASSEALAGGYNEQFF